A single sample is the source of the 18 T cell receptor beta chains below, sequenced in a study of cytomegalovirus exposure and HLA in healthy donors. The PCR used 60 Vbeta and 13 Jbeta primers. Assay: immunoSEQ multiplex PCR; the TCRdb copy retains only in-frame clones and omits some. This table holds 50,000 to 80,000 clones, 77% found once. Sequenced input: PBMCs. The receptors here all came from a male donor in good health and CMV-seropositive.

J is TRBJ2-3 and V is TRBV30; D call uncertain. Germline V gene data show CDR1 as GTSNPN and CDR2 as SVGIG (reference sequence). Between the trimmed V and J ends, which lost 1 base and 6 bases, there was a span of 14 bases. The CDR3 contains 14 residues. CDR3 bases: TGTGCCTGGAGTGGAGGAAGACGTGTTGATACGCAGTATTTT. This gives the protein CAWSGGRRVDTQYF.

CDR3 loop: CASSAQGTAYEQYF. In DNA form, the CDR3 reads TGTGCCAGCAGTGCCCAGGGTACCGCCTACGAGCAGTACTTC. The V and J genes are TRBV6-5 and TRBJ2-5; maybe TRBD1 (5 bases). The DNA end favors TRBJ2-7, so the J call may be wrong. The CDR3 loop spans 14 amino acids. CDR1 MNHEY and CDR2 SVGAGI come from the germline V gene.

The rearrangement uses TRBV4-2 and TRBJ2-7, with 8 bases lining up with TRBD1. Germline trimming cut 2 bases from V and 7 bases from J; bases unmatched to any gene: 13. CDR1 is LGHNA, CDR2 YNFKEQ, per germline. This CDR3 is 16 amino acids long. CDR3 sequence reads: CASSQPGTGRYVEQYF. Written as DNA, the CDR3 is TGTGCCAGCAGCCAACCCGGGACAGGCAGGTACGTGGAGCAGTACTTC.

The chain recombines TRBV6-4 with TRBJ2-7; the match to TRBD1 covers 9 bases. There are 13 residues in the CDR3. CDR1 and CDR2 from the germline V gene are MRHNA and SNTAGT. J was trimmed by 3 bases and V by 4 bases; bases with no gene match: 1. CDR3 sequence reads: CASSVDRGYEQYF. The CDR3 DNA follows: TGTGCCAGCAGTGTGGACAGGGGCTACGAGCAGTACTTC.

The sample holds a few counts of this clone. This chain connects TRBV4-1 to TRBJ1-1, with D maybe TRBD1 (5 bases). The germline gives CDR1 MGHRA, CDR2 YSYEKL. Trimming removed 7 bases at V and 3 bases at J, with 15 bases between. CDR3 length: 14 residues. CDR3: CASTNSGIDTEAFF. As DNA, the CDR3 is TGCGCCAGCACCAACTCAGGGATCGACACTGAAGCTTTCTTT.

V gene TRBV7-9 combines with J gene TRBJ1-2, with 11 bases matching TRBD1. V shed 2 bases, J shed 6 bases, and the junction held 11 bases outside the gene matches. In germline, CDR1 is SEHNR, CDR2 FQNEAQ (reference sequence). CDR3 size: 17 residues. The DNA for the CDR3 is TGTGCCAGCAGCTTAATCGCAGGACAGGGGGCCCCCCATGGCTACACCTTC. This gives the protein CASSLIAGQGAPHGYTF.

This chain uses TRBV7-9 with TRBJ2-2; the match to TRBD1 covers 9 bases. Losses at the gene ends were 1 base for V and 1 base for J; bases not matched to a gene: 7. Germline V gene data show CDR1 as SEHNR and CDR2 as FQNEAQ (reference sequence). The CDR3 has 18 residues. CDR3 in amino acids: CASSLDRDRVRNTGELFF. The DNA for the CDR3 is TGTGCCAGCAGCTTAGATAGGGACAGGGTACGGAACACCGGGGAGCTGTTTTTT.

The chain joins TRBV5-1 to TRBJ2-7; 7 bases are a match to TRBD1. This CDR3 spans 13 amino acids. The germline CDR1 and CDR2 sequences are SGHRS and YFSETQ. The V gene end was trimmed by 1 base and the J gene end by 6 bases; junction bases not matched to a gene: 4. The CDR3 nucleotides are TGCGCCAGCAGCTTGCCAGGGGGTGCCGAGCAGTACTTC. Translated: CASSLPGGAEQYF.

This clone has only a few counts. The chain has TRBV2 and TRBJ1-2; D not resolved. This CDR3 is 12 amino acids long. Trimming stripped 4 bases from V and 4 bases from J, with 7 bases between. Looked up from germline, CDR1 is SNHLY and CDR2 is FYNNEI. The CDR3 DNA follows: TGTGCCAGCAGTGTTTACAGCTATGGCTACACCTTC. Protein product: CASSVYSYGYTF.

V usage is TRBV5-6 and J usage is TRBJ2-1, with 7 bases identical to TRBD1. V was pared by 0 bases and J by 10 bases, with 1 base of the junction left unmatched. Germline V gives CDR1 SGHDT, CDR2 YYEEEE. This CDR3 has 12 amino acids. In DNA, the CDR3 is TGTGCCAGCAGCTTGGGAGGGGGCGAGCAGTTCTTC. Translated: CASSLGGGEQFF.

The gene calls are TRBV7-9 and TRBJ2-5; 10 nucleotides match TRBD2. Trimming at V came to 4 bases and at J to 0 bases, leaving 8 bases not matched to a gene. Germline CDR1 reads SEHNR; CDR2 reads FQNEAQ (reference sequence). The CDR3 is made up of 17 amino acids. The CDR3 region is CASSSLAGRTYQETQYF. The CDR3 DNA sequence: TGTGCCAGCAGCTCACTAGCGGGGAGGACCTACCAAGAGACCCAGTACTTC.

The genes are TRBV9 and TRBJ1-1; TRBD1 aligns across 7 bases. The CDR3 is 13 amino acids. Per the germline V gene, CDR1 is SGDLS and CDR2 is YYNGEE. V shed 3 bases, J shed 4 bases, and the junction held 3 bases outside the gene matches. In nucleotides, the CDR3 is TGTGCCAGCAGCGAGGGGGCTGGCACTGAAGCTTTCTTT. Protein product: CASSEGAGTEAFF.

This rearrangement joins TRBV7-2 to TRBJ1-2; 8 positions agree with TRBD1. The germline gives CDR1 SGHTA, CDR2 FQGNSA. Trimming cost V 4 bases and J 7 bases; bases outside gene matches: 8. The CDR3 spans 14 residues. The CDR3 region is CASSSQGAQRGYTF. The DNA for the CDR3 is TGTGCCAGCAGCTCCCAGGGGGCGCAGCGTGGCTACACCTTC.

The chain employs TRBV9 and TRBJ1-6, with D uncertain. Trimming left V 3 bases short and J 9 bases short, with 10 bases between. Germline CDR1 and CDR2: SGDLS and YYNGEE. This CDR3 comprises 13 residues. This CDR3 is CASSAGNISPLHF. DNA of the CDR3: TGTGCCAGCAGCGCGGGGAATATTTCACCCCTCCACTTT.

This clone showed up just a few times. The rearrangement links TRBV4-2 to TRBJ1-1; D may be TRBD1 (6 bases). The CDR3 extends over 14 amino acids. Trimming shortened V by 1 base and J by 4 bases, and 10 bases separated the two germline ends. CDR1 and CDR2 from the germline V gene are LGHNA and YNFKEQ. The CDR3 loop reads CASSQVTGSTEAFF. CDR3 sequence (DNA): TGTGCCAGCAGCCAAGTAACAGGGTCCACTGAAGCTTTCTTT.

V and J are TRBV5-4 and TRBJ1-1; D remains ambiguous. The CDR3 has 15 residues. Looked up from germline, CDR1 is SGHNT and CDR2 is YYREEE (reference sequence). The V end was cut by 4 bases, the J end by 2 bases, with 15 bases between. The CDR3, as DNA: TGTGCCAGCAGCGCCGAAAATCTGGCTAACACTGAAGCTTTCTTT. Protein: CASSAENLANTEAFF.

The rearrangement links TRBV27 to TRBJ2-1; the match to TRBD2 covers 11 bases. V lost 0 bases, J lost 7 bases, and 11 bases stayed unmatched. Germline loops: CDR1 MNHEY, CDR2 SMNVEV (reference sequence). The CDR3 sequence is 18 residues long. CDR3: CASSLSLVAGGPRNEQFF. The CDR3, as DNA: TGTGCCAGCAGTTTATCGTTGGTAGCGGGGGGGCCAAGAAATGAGCAGTTCTTC.

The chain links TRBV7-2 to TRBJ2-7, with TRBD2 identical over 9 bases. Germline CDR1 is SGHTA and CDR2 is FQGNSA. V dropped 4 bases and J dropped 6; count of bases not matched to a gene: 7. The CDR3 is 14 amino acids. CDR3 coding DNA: TGTGCCAGCAGCTCGCGGACTAGCGCGGGCGAGCAGTACTTC. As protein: CASSSRTSAGEQYF. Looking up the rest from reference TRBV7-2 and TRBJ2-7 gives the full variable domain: GAGVSQSPSNKVTEKGKDVELRCDPISGHTALYWYRQSLGQGLEFLIYFQGNSAPDKSGLPSDRFSAERTGGSVSTLTIQRTQQEDSAVYLCASSSRTSAGEQYFGPGTRLTVT.